This T cell receptor beta chain was captured by sequencing in a study of cytomegalovirus exposure and HLA in healthy donors. This clone was found once. Use of 60 Vbeta and 13 Jbeta primers characterized the PCR. The data were produced by immunoSEQ multiplex PCR, yet TCRdb's version contains in-frame clones alone and is incomplete. The sample contains over 90,000 clones, roughly 80% of which appear only once. The receptor was isolated from a man between 50 and 59 years old in good health and CMV-seropositive. Sample: PBMCs.

The CDR3 nucleotides are TGTGCCAGCAGCATCGGGACAGGGGGCTACGAGCAGTACTTC. Translating it yields CASSIGTGGYEQYF. V and J are TRBV28 and TRBJ2-7, with 11 bases fitting TRBD1. Trimming at V came to 6 bases and at J to 3 bases, leaving 4 bases not matched to a gene. The CDR3 spans 14 residues. Germline CDR1 and CDR2: MDHEN and SYDVKM. Together with reference TRBV28 and TRBJ2-7, the CDR3 gives the full variable domain: DVKVTQSSRYLVKRTGEKVFLECVQDMDHENMFWYRQDPGLGLRLIYFSYDVKMKEKGDIPEGYSVSREKKERFSLILESASTNQTSMYLCASSIGTGGYEQYFGPGTRLTVT.